Listed below are T cell receptor beta chains from one sample, sequenced in a study of OX40 agonist ivuxolimab in advanced cancers. This table comes from immunoSEQ multiplex PCR, and its TCRdb copy is limited to in-frame clones, with some not included. The table has approximately 94,000 clones, about 93% seen once; the top ten hold about 0.87%. The specimen was CD4+ or CD8+ T cells sorted from blood, collected in a trial of the OX40 agonist ivuxolimab. These receptor sequences come from an adult with an advanced solid tumor such as melanoma, head and neck, liver or kidney cancer. CDR3s include the opening cysteine and the closing phenylalanine or tryptophan. The D gene is left open where the match is weak.

d_gene	v_gene	j_gene	CDR3aa	CDR3nt
TRBD1	TRBV29-1	TRBJ2-7	CSVILQGSYEQYF	TGCAGCGTTATACTACAGGGGTCCTACGAGCAGTACTTC
NA	TRBV28	TRBJ1-4	CASSSIGGATNEKLFF	TGTGCCAGCAGTTCCATCGGGGGCGCAACTAATGAAAAACTGTTTTTT
TRBD2	TRBV5-4	TRBJ2-1	CASSLGREGLYNEQFF	TGTGCCAGCAGCTTGGGGCGGGAGGGCCTCTACAATGAGCAGTTCTTC
TRBD1	TRBV7-2	TRBJ2-5	CASSAGDRALWETQYF	TGTGCCAGCAGCGCCGGGGACAGGGCACTTTGGGAGACCCAGTACTTC
NA	TRBV30	TRBJ2-3	CAWSEGLGDTQYF	TGTGCCTGGAGTGAAGGGCTGGGGGATACGCAGTATTTT
NA	TRBV29-1	TRBJ1-2	CSVVPTGYYGYTF	TGCAGCGTTGTACCGACAGGCTACTATGGCTACACCTTC
NA	TRBV11-3	TRBJ1-1	CASSPGGWNTEAFF	TGTGCCAGCAGCCCCGGGGGGTGGAACACTGAAGCTTTCTTT
NA	TRBV18	TRBJ2-7	CASSPSGDYEQYF	TGTGCCAGCTCGCCTTCGGGGGACTACGAGCAGTACTTC
NA	TRBV21-1	TRBJ1-5	CASSKGTVCRVGQPQHF	TGTGCCAGCAGCAAAGGGACAGTCTGCCGAGTAGGTCAGCCCCAGCATTTT
NA	TRBV5-1	TRBJ2-5	CASSPTTQTGPQYF	TGCGCCAGCAGCCCCACGACCCAAACAGGCCCCCAGTACTTC